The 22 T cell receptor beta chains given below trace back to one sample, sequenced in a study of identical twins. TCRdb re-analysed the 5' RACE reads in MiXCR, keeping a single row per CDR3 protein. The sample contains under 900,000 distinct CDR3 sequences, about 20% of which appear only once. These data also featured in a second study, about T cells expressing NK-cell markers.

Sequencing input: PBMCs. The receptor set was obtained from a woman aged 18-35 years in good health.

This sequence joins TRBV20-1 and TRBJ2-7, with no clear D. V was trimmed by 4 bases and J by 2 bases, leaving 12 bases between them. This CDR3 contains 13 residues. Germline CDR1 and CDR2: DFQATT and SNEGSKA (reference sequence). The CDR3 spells CSATRGMTYEQYF. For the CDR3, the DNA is TGCAGTGCTACCCGCGGAATGACCTACGAGCAGTACTTC.

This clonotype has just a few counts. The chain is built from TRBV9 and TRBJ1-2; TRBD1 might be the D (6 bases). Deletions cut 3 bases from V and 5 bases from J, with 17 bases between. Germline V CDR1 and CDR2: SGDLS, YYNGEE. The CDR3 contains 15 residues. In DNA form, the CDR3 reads TGTGCCAGCAGCGGCCACAGACTAAGGGGGTATGGCTACACCTTC. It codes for CASSGHRLRGYGYTF.

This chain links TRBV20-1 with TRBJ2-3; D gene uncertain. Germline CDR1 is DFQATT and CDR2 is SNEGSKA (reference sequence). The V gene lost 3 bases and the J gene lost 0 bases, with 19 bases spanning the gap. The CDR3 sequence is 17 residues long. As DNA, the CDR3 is TGCAGTGCTAGCTTGCCGGGTAGGGCAGCTAGCACAGATACGCAGTATTTT. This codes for CSASLPGRAASTDTQYF.

DNA of the CDR3: TGTGCCAGCAGCCGCGGGAGTCTTACCGGGGAGCTGTTTTTT. Its translation: CASSRGSLTGELFF. The V gene is TRBV7-2, the J gene TRBJ2-2, with 7 bases aligning to TRBD2. V gave up 5 bases and J gave up 5 bases; unmatched junction bases: 5. This CDR3 is built from 14 residues. CDR1 and CDR2 from the germline V gene are SGHTA and FQGNSA. Combining the CDR3 with reference TRBV7-2 and TRBJ2-2 gives the whole variable domain GAGVSQSPSNKVTEKGKDVELRCDPISGHTALYWYRQSLGQGLEFLIYFQGNSAPDKSGLPSDRFSAERTGGSVSTLTIQRTQQEDSAVYLCASSRGSLTGELFFGEGSRLTVL.

The CDR3 DNA reads as TGCAGTGCTAGAGATGAGACAGAGAAAGGACTAGCCCAGTTCTTC. It is translated as CSARDETEKGLAQFF. The chain uses TRBV20-1 and TRBJ2-1; 8 positions agree with TRBD2. Germline values: CDR1 DFQATT, CDR2 SNEGSKA (reference sequence). The CDR3 loop spans 15 amino acids. The V gene end was trimmed by 0 bases and the J gene end by 13 bases; junction bases not matched to a gene: 14.

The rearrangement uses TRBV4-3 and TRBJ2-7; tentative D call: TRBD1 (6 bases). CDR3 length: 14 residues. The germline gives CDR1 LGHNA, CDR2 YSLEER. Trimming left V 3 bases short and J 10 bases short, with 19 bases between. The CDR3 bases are TGCGCCAGCAGCCATCTCGGGGACATGTTCAAACAGTACTTC. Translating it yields CASSHLGDMFKQYF.

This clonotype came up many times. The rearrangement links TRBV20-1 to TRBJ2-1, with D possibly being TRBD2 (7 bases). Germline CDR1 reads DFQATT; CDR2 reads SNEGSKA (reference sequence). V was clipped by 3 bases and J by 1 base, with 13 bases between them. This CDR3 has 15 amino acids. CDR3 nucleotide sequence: TGCAGTGCTAGGGGCGGGGGCCGATCCTACAATGAGCAGTTCTTC. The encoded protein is CSARGGGRSYNEQFF.

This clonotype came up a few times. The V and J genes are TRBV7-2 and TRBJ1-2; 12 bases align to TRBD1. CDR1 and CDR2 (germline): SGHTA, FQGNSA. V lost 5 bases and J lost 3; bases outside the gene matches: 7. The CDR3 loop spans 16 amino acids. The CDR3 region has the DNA TGTGCCAGCAGCCTCCAACGGGACAGGGGGCACTATGGCTACACCTTC. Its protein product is CASSLQRDRGHYGYTF.

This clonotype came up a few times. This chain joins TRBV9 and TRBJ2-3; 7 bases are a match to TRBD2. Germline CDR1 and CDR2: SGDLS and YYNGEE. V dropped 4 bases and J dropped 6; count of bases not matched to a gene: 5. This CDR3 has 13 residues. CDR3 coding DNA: TGTGCCAGCAGCCCCCGGGGGGTCGATACGCAGTATTTT. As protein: CASSPRGVDTQYF.

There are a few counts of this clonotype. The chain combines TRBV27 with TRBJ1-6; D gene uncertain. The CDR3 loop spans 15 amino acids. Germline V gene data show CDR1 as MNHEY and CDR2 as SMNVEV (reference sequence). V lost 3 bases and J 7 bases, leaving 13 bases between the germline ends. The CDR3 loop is CASSFTAGANSPLHF. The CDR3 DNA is TGTGCCAGCAGTTTCACGGCAGGAGCGAATTCACCCCTCCACTTT.

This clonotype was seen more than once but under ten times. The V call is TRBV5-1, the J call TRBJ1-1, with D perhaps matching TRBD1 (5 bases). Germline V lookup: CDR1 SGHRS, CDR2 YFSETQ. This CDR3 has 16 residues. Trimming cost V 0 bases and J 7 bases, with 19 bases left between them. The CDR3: CASSLEGTRRVGEAFF. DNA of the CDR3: TGCGCCAGCAGCTTGGAAGGGACCAGGAGGGTTGGTGAAGCTTTCTTT. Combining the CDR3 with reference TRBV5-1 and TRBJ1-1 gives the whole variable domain KAGVTQTPRYLIKTRGQQVTLSCSPISGHRSVSWYQQTPGQGLQFLFEYFSETQRNKGNFPGRFSGRQFSNSRSEMNVSTLELGDSALYLCASSLEGTRRVGEAFFGQGTRLTVV.

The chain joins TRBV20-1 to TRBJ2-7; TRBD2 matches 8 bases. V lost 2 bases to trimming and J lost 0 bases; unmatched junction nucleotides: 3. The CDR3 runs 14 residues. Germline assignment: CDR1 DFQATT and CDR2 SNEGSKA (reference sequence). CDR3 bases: TGCAGTGCTAGAAAAACTAGCGGCTCCTACGAGCAGTACTTC. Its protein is CSARKTSGSYEQYF.

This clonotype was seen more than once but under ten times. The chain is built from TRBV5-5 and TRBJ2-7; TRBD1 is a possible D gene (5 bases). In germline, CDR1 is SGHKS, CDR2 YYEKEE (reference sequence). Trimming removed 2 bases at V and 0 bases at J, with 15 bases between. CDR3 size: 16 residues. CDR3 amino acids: CASSFYLRGLSYEQYF. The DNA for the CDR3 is TGTGCCAGCAGCTTTTATTTAAGGGGCCTCTCCTACGAGCAGTACTTC.

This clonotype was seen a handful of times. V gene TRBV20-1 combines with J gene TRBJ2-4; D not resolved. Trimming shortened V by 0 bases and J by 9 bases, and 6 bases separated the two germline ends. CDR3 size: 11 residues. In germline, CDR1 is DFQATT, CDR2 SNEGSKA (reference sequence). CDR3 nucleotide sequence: TGCAGTGCTAGAGATCGGAGCATTCAGTACTTC. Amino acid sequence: CSARDRSIQYF.

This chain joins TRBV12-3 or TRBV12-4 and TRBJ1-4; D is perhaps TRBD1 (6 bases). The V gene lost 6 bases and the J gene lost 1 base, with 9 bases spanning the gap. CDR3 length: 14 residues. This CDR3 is CASRQTGTNEKLFF. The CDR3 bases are TGTGCCAGCAGGCAGACAGGAACTAATGAAAAACTGTTTTTT.

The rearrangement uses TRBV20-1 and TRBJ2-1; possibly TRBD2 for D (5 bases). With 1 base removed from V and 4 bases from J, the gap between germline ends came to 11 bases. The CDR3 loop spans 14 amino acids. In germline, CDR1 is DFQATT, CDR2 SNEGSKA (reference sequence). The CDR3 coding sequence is TGCAGTGCTAGAGCTAGCTCCCAATACAATGAGCAGTTCTTC. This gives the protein CSARASSQYNEQFF.

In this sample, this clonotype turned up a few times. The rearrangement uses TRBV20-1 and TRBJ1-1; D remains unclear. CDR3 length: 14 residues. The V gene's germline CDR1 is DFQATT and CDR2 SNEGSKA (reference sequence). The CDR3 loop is CRAQTGSGNTEAFF. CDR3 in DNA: TGCAGGGCCCAGACCGGCTCAGGAAACACTGAAGCTTTCTTT.

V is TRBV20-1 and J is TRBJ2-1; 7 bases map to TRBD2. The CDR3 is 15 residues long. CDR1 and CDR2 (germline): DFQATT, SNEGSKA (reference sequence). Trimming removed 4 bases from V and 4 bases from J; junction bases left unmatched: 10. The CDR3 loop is CSATGGLGGYNEQFF. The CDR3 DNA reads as TGCAGTGCTACCGGGGGGTTGGGGGGGTACAATGAGCAGTTCTTC.

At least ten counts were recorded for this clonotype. CDR3 sequence: CASSPLAGGPVDTQYF. DNA for the CDR3: TGTGCCAGCAGTCCCCTAGCGGGAGGGCCGGTAGATACGCAGTATTTT. The genes are TRBV12-3 or TRBV12-4 and TRBJ2-3, with 12 bases fitting TRBD2. The CDR3 has 16 residues. After removal of 5 bases from V and 5 bases from J, the junction contained 8 bases not matched to a gene.

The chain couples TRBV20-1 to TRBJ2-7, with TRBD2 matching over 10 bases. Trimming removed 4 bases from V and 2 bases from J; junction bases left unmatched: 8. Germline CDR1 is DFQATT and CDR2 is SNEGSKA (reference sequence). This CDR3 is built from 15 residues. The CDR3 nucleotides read TGCAGTGCTATCTCTCCTAGCGGGGGAGCCTACGAGCAGTACTTC. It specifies CSAISPSGGAYEQYF.

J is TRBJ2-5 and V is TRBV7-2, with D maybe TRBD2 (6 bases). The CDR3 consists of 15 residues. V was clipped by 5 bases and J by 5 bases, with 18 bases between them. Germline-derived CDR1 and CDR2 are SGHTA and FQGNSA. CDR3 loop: CASSLTGLAPETQYF. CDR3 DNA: TGTGCCAGCAGCCTCACGGGCCTAGCGCCGGAGACCCAGTACTTC.

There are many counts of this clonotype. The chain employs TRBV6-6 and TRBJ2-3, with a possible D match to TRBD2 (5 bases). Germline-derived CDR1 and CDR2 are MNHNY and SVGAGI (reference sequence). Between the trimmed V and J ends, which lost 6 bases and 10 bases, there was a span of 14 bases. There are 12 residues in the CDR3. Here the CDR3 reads CASSSTGEAQYF. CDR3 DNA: TGTGCCAGCAGCTCCACCGGGGAAGCGCAGTATTTT.